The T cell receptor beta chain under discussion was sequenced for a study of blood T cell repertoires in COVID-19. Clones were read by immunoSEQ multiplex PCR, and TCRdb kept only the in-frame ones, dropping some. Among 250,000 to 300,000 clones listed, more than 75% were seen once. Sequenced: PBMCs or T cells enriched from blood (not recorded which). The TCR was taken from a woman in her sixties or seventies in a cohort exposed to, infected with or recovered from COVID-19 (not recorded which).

As DNA, the CDR3 is TGTGCCAGCTGCCCGACTAGAACCTACAATGAGCAGTTCTTC. Its translation: CASCPTRTYNEQFF. The chain carries TRBV18 and TRBJ2-1; a weak D match, TRBD2 (6 bases). Looked up from germline, CDR1 is KGHSH and CDR2 is LQKENI. With 7 bases removed from V and 2 bases from J, the gap between germline ends came to 12 bases. The CDR3 contains 14 residues. The full variable domain, in which reference TRBV18 and TRBJ2-1 provide the parts outside the CDR3, is NAGVMQNPRHLVRRRGQEARLRCSPMKGHSHVYWYRQLPEEGLKFMVYLQKENIIDESGMPKERFSAEFPKEGPSILRIQQVVRGDSAAYFCASCPTRTYNEQFFGPGTRLTVL.